This passage covers 16 T cell receptor beta chains from one sample sequenced in a study of blood T cell repertoires in COVID-19. Clones were sequenced by immunoSEQ multiplex PCR, and TCRdb holds only the in-frame ones, with some missing. This sample has some 240,000 clones; roughly 88% occur once, and the top ten carry about 1.5%. Sequenced input: peripheral blood. All receptors derive from a woman aged 40 to 49 who had recovered from COVID-19.

This clone has only a few counts. The rearrangement uses TRBV13 and TRBJ1-4; 8 bases are a match to TRBD1. Per germline, CDR1 PRHDT and CDR2 FYEKMQ (reference sequence). The V and J ends lost 4 bases and 8 bases, in that order; junction bases with no gene match: 12. CDR3 length: 16 amino acids. Here the CDR3 reads CASSWKTDRVDEKLFF. CDR3 sequence (DNA): TGTGCCAGCAGCTGGAAAACGGACAGGGTTGACGAAAAACTGTTTTTT. Full variable domain (outside the CDR3, taken from reference TRBV13 and TRBJ1-4): AAGVIQSPRHLIKEKRETATLKCYPIPRHDTVYWYQQGPGQDPQFLISFYEKMQSDKGSIPDRFSAQQFSDYHSELNMSSLELGDSALYFCASSWKTDRVDEKLFFGSGTQLSVL.

The V and J genes are TRBV12-3 or TRBV12-4 and TRBJ1-5; D is unclear. This CDR3 spans 13 amino acids. Trimming pared 8 bases from V and 4 bases from J, leaving 12 bases between. The CDR3, as DNA: TGTGCCAGCGATGCAGCCGGGAATCAGCCCCAGCATTTT. It yields the protein CASDAAGNQPQHF.

V and J are TRBV2 and TRBJ1-5, with 7 bases fitting TRBD1. CDR3 size: 14 residues. In germline, CDR1 is SNHLY, CDR2 FYNNEI. Germline trimming cut 8 bases from V and 4 bases from J; bases unmatched to any gene: 8. In DNA form, the CDR3 reads TGTGCCAGCGACCGGGACAGCCAGAATCAGCCCCAGCATTTT. This gives the protein CASDRDSQNQPQHF.

In this sample, this clone turned up a few times. The J gene is TRBJ1-4, the V gene TRBV1. TRBV1 is given as a pseudogene. This CDR3 is built from 16 residues. The chain's CDR3 is CTSSQVSFLSLEKLFF. As DNA, the CDR3 is TGCACCAGCAGCCAAGTATCATTCCTCTCCCTAGAAAAACTGTTTTTT.

This chain uses TRBV29-1 with TRBJ1-1, with D uncertain. The length of the CDR3 is 14 residues. Per germline, CDR1 SQVTM and CDR2 ANQGSEA. Trimming took off 4 bases at V and 2 bases at J, with 14 bases between the two ends. CDR3 nucleotide sequence: TGCAGCGTTGTTCAGACAAGACGAAACACTGAAGCTTTCTTT. It yields the protein CSVVQTRRNTEAFF.

The CDR3 nucleotides read TGTGCCAGCTCACCACCGGCGACAGGCCTCGGGTACAATGAGCAGTTCTTC. It yields the protein CASSPPATGLGYNEQFF. This chain uses TRBV18 with TRBJ2-1; a weak D match, TRBD1 (6 bases). Per germline, CDR1 KGHSH and CDR2 LQKENI. Trimming stripped 0 bases from V and 4 bases from J, with 16 bases between. This CDR3 comprises 17 residues.

A single count supports this clone. V and J are TRBV9 and TRBJ2-5; 11 bases map to TRBD2. This CDR3 has 16 amino acids. Germline trimming cut 4 bases from V and 6 bases from J; bases unmatched to any gene: 11. CDR1 is SGDLS and CDR2 is YYNGEE in the germline V gene. CDR3 loop: CASSPRGSGGAQTQYF. The DNA of the CDR3 is TGTGCCAGCAGCCCGAGGGGTAGCGGGGGGGCTCAGACCCAGTACTTC. The full variable domain, with the rest looked up from reference TRBV9 and TRBJ2-5, is DSGVTQTPKHLITATGQRVTLRCSPRSGDLSVYWYQQSLDQGLQFLIQYYNGEERAKGNILERFSAQQFPDLHSELNLSSLELGDSALYFCASSPRGSGGAQTQYFGPGTRLLVL.

This clone was detected only once. CDR3 bases: TGTGCCAGCCGCCCATCAACCGGGACTTTCACCTACGAGCAGTACTTC. It translates to CASRPSTGTFTYEQYF. The V and J genes are TRBV6-2 or TRBV6-3 and TRBJ2-7; perhaps TRBD2 as D (6 bases). This CDR3 has 16 residues. Germline V gene data show CDR1 as MNHEY and CDR2 as SVGEGT. Trimming cost V 8 bases and J 2 bases, with 22 bases left between them.

This clone was detected only once. The chain carries TRBV19 and TRBJ1-6, with 8 bases fitting TRBD1. The V gene end was trimmed by 9 bases and the J gene end by 0 bases; junction bases not matched to a gene: 1. This CDR3 contains 14 residues. Germline V lookup: CDR1 LNHDA, CDR2 SQIVND (reference sequence). The CDR3 loop is CASTGGSYNSPLHF. CDR3 DNA sequence: TGTGCCAGCACAGGGGGCTCCTATAATTCACCCCTCCACTTT.

This chain links TRBV9 with TRBJ1-2; D is uncertain. Per germline, CDR1 SGDLS and CDR2 YYNGEE. The CDR3 is 15 amino acids. The ends were cut back, 1 base at V and 2 bases at J, with 12 bases in the middle. The CDR3, as DNA: TGTGCCAGCAGCGTACGTCCAGATTCGAACTATGGCTACACCTTC. Encoded protein: CASSVRPDSNYGYTF. Filled out from reference TRBV9 and TRBJ1-2, the complete variable domain reads DSGVTQTPKHLITATGQRVTLRCSPRSGDLSVYWYQQSLDQGLQFLIQYYNGEERAKGNILERFSAQQFPDLHSELNLSSLELGDSALYFCASSVRPDSNYGYTFGSGTRLTVV.

The chain combines TRBV5-6 with TRBJ1-5, with D maybe TRBD1 (6 bases). CDR1 and CDR2 (germline): SGHDT, YYEEEE. This CDR3 is 15 amino acids long. The V gene lost 5 bases and the J gene lost 4 bases, with 16 bases spanning the gap. DNA of the CDR3: TGTGCCAGCAGGCCACAGGGATCGCGTAATCAGCCCCAGCATTTT. It yields the protein CASRPQGSRNQPQHF.

The chain carries TRBV10-3 and TRBJ2-1; a weak D match, TRBD1 (6 bases). CDR1 ENHRY and CDR2 SYGVKD come from the germline V gene. The V and J ends lost 6 bases and 8 bases respectively, with 14 bases between them. This CDR3 spans 13 amino acids. CDR3 bases: TGTGCCATCAGGTCGACAGGCGGGCATGAGCAGTTCTTC. Translated, it gives CAIRSTGGHEQFF.

V usage is TRBV18 and J usage is TRBJ1-2, with 10 bases aligning to TRBD1. CDR1 and CDR2 from the germline V gene are KGHSH and LQKENI. J was trimmed by 4 bases and V by 4 bases; bases with no gene match: 6. The CDR3 loop spans 15 amino acids. The CDR3 protein is CASSRGTGASYGYTF. The CDR3 nucleotides are TGTGCCAGCTCACGGGGGACAGGGGCGTCCTATGGCTACACCTTC.

The chain couples TRBV11-3 to TRBJ1-4, with D unclear. The V gene's germline CDR1 is SGHNT and CDR2 YENEEA. The CDR3 spans 11 residues. Trimming took 1 base from V and 13 from J, leaving 7 bases between them. The CDR3 here is CASSLGGLLFF. CDR3 nucleotides: TGTGCCAGCAGCTTAGGAGGCCTACTGTTTTTT.

This clone has just a few counts. This chain connects TRBV4-3 to TRBJ1-2; 10 bases match TRBD1. The V gene end was trimmed by 0 bases and the J gene end by 6 bases; junction bases not matched to a gene: 10. This CDR3 spans 17 amino acids. Per germline, CDR1 LGHNA and CDR2 YSLEER. CDR3 region: CASSQDEMTGGFNGYTF. The CDR3 DNA sequence: TGCGCCAGCAGCCAAGATGAGATGACAGGGGGCTTTAATGGCTACACCTTC.

J is TRBJ1-5 and V is TRBV4-3, with unresolved D. Trimming took off 1 base at V and 7 bases at J, with 26 bases between the two ends. The CDR3 covers 19 residues. Germline lookup yields CDR1 LGHNA and CDR2 YSLEER. CDR3 in DNA: TGCGCCAGCAGCCAAGTTTGGGCTAATCAGGTCCCCGTGGTACAGCCCCAGCATTTT. As protein: CASSQVWANQVPVVQPQHF.